This T cell receptor (beta chain) was obtained from a study of neoadjuvant nivolumab and ipilimumab in lung cancer. Whole-study context: Patients got nivolumab 3 mg/kg on days 1, 15 and 29; combination added ipilimumab 1 mg/kg day 1. Study-wide points: Compared with tumor-adjacent uninvolved lung, resected tumors showed greater richness and clonality. Blood richness before therapy tracked richness in tumors resected after neoadjuvant therapy.

TCRdb keeps only in-frame clones here, not all; method: immunoSEQ multiplex PCR. The table shows approximately 20,000 clones, with 87% occurring only once. J gave up 6 bases and V 6 bases, and 6 bases lay outside the gene matches. From germline, CDR1 is MNHEY and CDR2 SVGAGI. This CDR3 is 14 amino acids long. About this clone: The antigen is unknown.

J is TRBJ1-5 and V is TRBV6-5; the match to TRBD1 covers 9 bases. The starting material was peripheral blood, obtained before neoadjuvant nivolumab, alone or with ipilimumab. The origin of this receptor is an adult with non-small cell lung cancer. The CDR3: CASRPGQGVQPQHF. In DNA, the CDR3 is TGTGCCAGCAGACCGGGACAGGGAGTTCAGCCCCAGCATTTT.